This T cell receptor (beta chain) was found in a study of T cell clusters in autoimmune cytopenias. Looking at the study overall: TRB sequencing had a median about 52,000 reads and roughly 2,400 distinct clonotypes per sample.

Each sample's input was around 250 ng genomic DNA, 38,000 or so genome equivalents. TRB rearrangements were amplified by touch-down multiplex PCR with mixed TRB-A/B primers. After re-calling the multiplex PCR reads, TCRdb lists one entry per CDR3 protein, DNA absent. The sample features more than 4,500 distinct CDR3 sequences, with about a fifth in its top ten. The CDR3 sequence is 19 residues long. CDR1 and CDR2 from the germline V gene are MNHNS and SASEGT. The data were also submitted as part of a second study, on T cell repertoires in aging, cancer and after chemotherapy.

The chain has TRBV6-1 and TRBJ1-5; absent DNA, TCRdb's TRBD1 call cannot be checked. The sequenced sample consisted of peripheral blood. The clonotype was recovered from a human donor in good health. CDR3 protein: CASSGPTRGRSPANQPQHF.